Listed below are T cell receptor beta chains from one sample, sequenced in a study of human T cells and chemical hapten exposure. MiXCR was run by TCRdb on the RACE reads, yielding one entry per CDR3 protein. The sample lists approximately 97,000 distinct CDR3 sequences, around a quarter occurring once. The specimen comprised whole blood, sampled in connection with sensitization to the hapten diphenylcyclopropenone (DPC). These TCRs come from a middle-aged man with alopecia areata. Some clones in this sample may be carry-over from other donors' samples. Each CDR3 is given with its conserved first and last residue. The D gene is left open where the match is weak. Some rows have no size entry. The others give once, few or many, or a class for an expanded clone.

d_call	v_call	j_call	clone_size	cdr3_nt	cdr3_aa
NA	TRBV5-1	TRBJ1-1	once	TGCGCCAGCAGCAGAGACGGACAGAACACTGAAGCTTTCTTT	CASSRDGQNTEAFF
TRBD1	TRBV6-2/TRBV6-3	TRBJ1-2	NA	TGTGCCAGCAGTTACTATCGGAAGACCCGACAGGGAGGACCGCTAGGCTACACCTTC	CASSYYRKTRQGGPLGYTF
TRBD2	TRBV12-3/TRBV12-4	TRBJ2-1	many	TGTGCCAGCAGAACGGGACTAGCCTACTCCTACAATGAGCAGTTCTTC	CASRTGLAYSYNEQFF
TRBD2	TRBV7-9	TRBJ2-1	NA	TGTGCCAGCAGCTTGGGACTAGCGGGACTTCATGAGCAGTTCTTC	CASSLGLAGLHEQFF
NA	TRBV30	TRBJ2-5	NA	TGTGCCTGGGCTCCGGGACACCGCCAAGAGACCCAGTACTTC	CAWAPGHRQETQYF
NA	TRBV7-2	TRBJ2-1	NA	TGTGCCAGCAGCTTAGCGAGGGTCCCTACCAATGAGCAGTTCTTC	CASSLARVPTNEQFF
NA	TRBV28	TRBJ2-3	NA	TGTGCCAGCATTCTAACGGGCAGGGATACGCAGTATTTT	CASILTGRDTQYF
NA	TRBV20-1	TRBJ1-5	NA	TGCAGTGCTACAGGGGGCAATCAGCCCCAGCATTTT	CSATGGNQPQHF
NA	TRBV6-1	TRBJ2-5	NA	TGTGCCAGCAGTAGACCGGTCACATCACAAGAGACCCAGTACTTC	CASSRPVTSQETQYF
NA	TRBV27	TRBJ2-7	NA	TGTGCCAGCAGTTTAGCTCCCGCCAGCTCCTACGAGCAGTACTTC	CASSLAPASSYEQYF
NA	TRBV27	TRBJ2-3	NA	TGTGCCAGCAGTCCCGGTGGCCTATATTCGAACACAGATACGCAGTATTTT	CASSPGGLYSNTDTQYF
TRBD1	TRBV6-5	TRBJ1-1	NA	TGTGCCAGCAGAACACAGGGGCGGCGCACTGAAGCTTTCTTT	CASRTQGRRTEAFF
NA	TRBV20-1	TRBJ1-4	NA	TGCAGTGCTAGAGATTCGTCTAATGAAAAACTGTTTTTT	CSARDSSNEKLFF
TRBD1	TRBV6-6	TRBJ2-2	few	TGTGCCAGCAGGCGAGAGGGACAGGCCTTCACCGGGGAGCTGTTTTTT	CASRREGQAFTGELFF
TRBD1	TRBV6-2/TRBV6-3	TRBJ1-1	few	TGTGCCAGCCGCCAGGGACAGGGATTGGCTTTCTTT	CASRQGQGLAFF
NA	TRBV12-3/TRBV12-4	TRBJ1-2	NA	TGTGCCAGCAGCCGGGACGAATTCTATGGCTACACCTTC	CASSRDEFYGYTF
NA	TRBV20-1	TRBJ1-5	few	TGCAGTGCTGGAAGGTTGGGGTATCAGCCCCAGCATTTT	CSAGRLGYQPQHF
TRBD2	TRBV12-5	TRBJ2-7	NA	TGTGCTAGTGGTTTGAGGACTAGCGGATACGAGCAGTACTTC	CASGLRTSGYEQYF
TRBD2	TRBV5-1	TRBJ2-3	few	TGCGCCAGCAGCGTATTAGCGGGAGACTTAAAAGATACGCAGTATTTT	CASSVLAGDLKDTQYF
TRBD1	TRBV5-5	TRBJ1-2	NA	TGTGCCAGCAGCCCACCGGGACAGACCTATGGCTACACCTTC	CASSPPGQTYGYTF
TRBD2	TRBV19	TRBJ2-1	few	TGTGCCAGTAGTATAATCCCAGCGGGAGGGGACAATGAGCAGTTCTTC	CASSIIPAGGDNEQFF
TRBD2	TRBV7-2	TRBJ2-1	few	TGTGCCAGCAGACAGGGACTAGCTTACAATGAGCAGTTCTTC	CASRQGLAYNEQFF
NA	TRBV25-1	TRBJ2-7	NA	TGTGCCAGCAGTGAATTAAACACACCCGAGCAGTACTTC	CASSELNTPEQYF
TRBD2	TRBV5-4	TRBJ2-3	few	TGTGCCAGCAGCATACTAGCGGGAGGCACAGATACGCAGTATTTT	CASSILAGGTDTQYF
TRBD2	TRBV9	TRBJ2-3	few	TGTGCCAGCAGCGTAGGCGGGAGCTCGGGTACGCAGTATTTT	CASSVGGSSGTQYF
TRBD1	TRBV2	TRBJ1-6	NA	TGTGCCAGCAAGAAGAAGACAGGGGAGGCTTCACCCCTCCACTTT	CASKKKTGEASPLHF
NA	TRBV2	TRBJ2-7	NA	TGTGCCAGCAGAGATATAGACCTCGCCTACGAGCAGTACTTC	CASRDIDLAYEQYF
TRBD2	TRBV28	TRBJ2-3	few	TGTGCCAGCGGCAGCATACAGACTCTGGGACTAGCCAGATATCCAGATACGCAGTATTTT	CASGSIQTLGLARYPDTQYF
NA	TRBV28	TRBJ2-7	few	TGTGCCAGCAGTTTATTGGGGTCTCTCGAGCAGTACTTC	CASSLLGSLEQYF
NA	TRBV5-1	TRBJ2-1	NA	TGCGCCAGCAGCTTGAGTGCCAGGGTAGCGGCCAATGAGCAGTTCTTC	CASSLSARVAANEQFF
NA	TRBV5-1	TRBJ2-3	NA	TGCGCCAGCAGCTTGCGGGGGGCCGGTACAGATACGCAGTATTTT	CASSLRGAGTDTQYF
NA	TRBV20-1	TRBJ2-7	NA	TGCAGTGCTAGAGACGACAGCAACCCGTCCTACGAGCAGTACTTC	CSARDDSNPSYEQYF
NA	TRBV18	TRBJ2-5	few	TGTGCCAGCTCACCCAAAGTGGAGACCCAGTACTTC	CASSPKVETQYF
NA	TRBV6-5	TRBJ2-7	few	TGTGCCAGCAAAAAGGGCGGGTCACATAACCACGAGCAGTACTTC	CASKKGGSHNHEQYF
NA	TRBV5-1	TRBJ1-1	NA	TGCGCCAGCAAGGCGGGTTCGAACACTGAAGCTTTCTTT	CASKAGSNTEAFF
TRBD2	TRBV12-3/TRBV12-4	TRBJ2-1	NA	TGTGCCAGCAGTTTAGCGCTAGGGACTAGGACCGATGAGCAGTTCTTC	CASSLALGTRTDEQFF
NA	TRBV7-2	TRBJ1-6	many	TGTGCCAGCAGCTTCGCACCGGGACGGGGAAATTCACCCCTCCACTTT	CASSFAPGRGNSPLHF
NA	TRBV7-2	TRBJ2-1	few	TGTGCCAGCAGCTTAAGAGGGCTAGGGGACAATGAGCAGTTCTTC	CASSLRGLGDNEQFF
NA	TRBV28	TRBJ2-5	NA	TGTGCCAGCAGCCCAACAGGAGGAGAGACCCAGTACTTC	CASSPTGGETQYF
TRBD2	TRBV7-2	TRBJ2-3	few	TGTGCCAGCAGCCAAACGACCCGACTAGCGGGAGGGCTGGCAGATACGCAGTATTTT	CASSQTTRLAGGLADTQYF
TRBD2	TRBV4-3	TRBJ2-1	few	TGCGCCAGCAGCCAAGAGAGCCCCGCGGGAGCATTGGACAATGAGCAGTTCTTC	CASSQESPAGALDNEQFF
TRBD1	TRBV6-2/TRBV6-3	TRBJ2-7	NA	TGTGCCAGCAGGCAGGGACAGACCTACGAGCAGTACTTC	CASRQGQTYEQYF
TRBD1	TRBV7-6	TRBJ1-6	few	TGTGCCAGCAGCTTAGGGACAGGGACAAATTCACCCCTCCACTTT	CASSLGTGTNSPLHF
NA	TRBV30	TRBJ1-6	NA	TGTGCCTGGAGTCCCCCGTCAATAAGTTCACCCCTCCACTTT	CAWSPPSISSPLHF
TRBD1	TRBV12-3/TRBV12-4	TRBJ1-5	few	TGTGCCAGCAGCCCCTCAGGGGGCGTTCAGCCCCAGCATTTT	CASSPSGGVQPQHF
TRBD1	TRBV6-5	TRBJ2-4	few	TGTGCCAGCAGTTACTCCCCGGGACAGGGAGAGGCCTTAGCCAAAAACATTCAGTACTTC	CASSYSPGQGEALAKNIQYF
NA	TRBV18	TRBJ2-5	NA	TGTGCCAGCTCACCTAGGAACCGCCCCGGAGAGACCCAGTACTTC	CASSPRNRPGETQYF
TRBD2	TRBV12-3/TRBV12-4	TRBJ2-7	NA	TGTGCCAGCAGTACCACTAGCGGGAGGCCGAGCGCCTACGAGCAGTACTTC	CASSTTSGRPSAYEQYF
TRBD2	TRBV11-2	TRBJ2-7	NA	TGTGCCAGCAGCTCGGGACTAGCCAACGAGCAGTACTTC	CASSSGLANEQYF
TRBD2	TRBV3-1	TRBJ2-5	once	TGTGCCAGCAGCCGGGGGACTAGCGGGACTTCGGAGACCCAGTACTTC	CASSRGTSGTSETQYF
NA	TRBV12-3/TRBV12-4	TRBJ2-4	NA	TGTGCCAGCAGTGGGCCCGGGGCTAAGCCAAGCAACATTCAGTACTTC	CASSGPGAKPSNIQYF
TRBD2	TRBV29-1	TRBJ2-7	NA	TGCAGCGTCAGACTAGCGGGAGGTGTCGAGCAGTACTTC	CSVRLAGGVEQYF